The clone carrying this T cell receptor (beta chain) was found a few times. Its antigen is not known. With 6 bases removed from V and 1 base from J, the gap between germline ends came to 20 bases. Germline CDR1 is MNHEY and CDR2 is SVGEGT. The CDR3 length is 17 residues. Unique molecular identifiers were incorporated into the prepared TCRbeta library. A single record per CDR3 protein comes from TCRdb applying MiXCR to the PCR reads. The sample has 580,000 or so distinct CDR3 sequences; 23% are singletons. This sample is part of a study of T-cell reconstitution after alpha-beta-depleted transplantation in children. Broader study findings: T-cell counts and diversity at one year following transplant were attributed mainly to newly produced T cells.

The source is a boy younger than two who had a stem cell transplant for acute myeloid leukemia, so the T cells may come from the graft donor. The sequenced sample was PBMCs, mostly from graft donor cells, obtained 360 days after TCRalphabeta/CD19-depleted stem cell transplant. This chain uses TRBV6-2 or TRBV6-3 with TRBJ2-3, with D possibly matching TRBD2 (5 bases). CDR3 sequence: CASRDPTNPIRTDTQYF. The CDR3 DNA sequence: TGTGCCAGCAGAGATCCGACTAATCCGATACGCACAGATACGCAGTATTTT.